Each of the 14 T cell receptor beta chains below was sequenced from the same sample in a study of graft-versus-host responses after intestinal transplantation. Sequencing used immunoSEQ multiplex PCR; TCRdb keeps in-frame clones, though not all of them. The sample holds fewer than 95,000 clones, 90% to 95% seen once. Their antigens remain unidentified. The sample here was unstimulated CD8+ T cells sorted from spleen or lymph node cells, taken before intestinal transplant. The receptors originated from a human donor who received an intestinal transplant.

The V gene is TRBV5-4, the J gene TRBJ2-7; TRBD2 agrees at 8 bases. The germline gives CDR1 SGHNT, CDR2 YYREEE (reference sequence). The ends lost 3 bases at V and 3 bases at J; junction bases unmatched: 5. The CDR3 runs to 14 residues. This CDR3 reads CASSSAGEIYEQYF. The CDR3 nucleotides are TGTGCCAGCAGCTCAGCGGGGGAGATCTACGAGCAGTACTTC.

V and J are TRBV19 and TRBJ1-1; the match to TRBD1 covers 8 bases. Per germline, CDR1 LNHDA and CDR2 SQIVND (reference sequence). The CDR3 is made up of 14 amino acids. The ends lost 10 bases at V and 2 bases at J; junction bases unmatched: 9. DNA for the CDR3: TGTGCCACATCAGGGGGCATGGGAAACACTGAAGCTTTCTTT. It is translated as CATSGGMGNTEAFF.

The chain has TRBV5-6 and TRBJ1-6; no definite D call. V lost 0 bases and J 3 bases, leaving 7 bases between the germline ends. The CDR3 is 15 residues long. CDR1 and CDR2 from the germline V gene are SGHDT and YYEEEE. The CDR3 region has the DNA TGTGCCAGCAGCTTGGATCAGATCTATAATTCACCCCTCCACTTT. This codes for CASSLDQIYNSPLHF.

This chain uses TRBV5-5 with TRBJ1-2; the D is unclear. Germline-derived CDR1 and CDR2 are SGHKS and YYEKEE (reference sequence). The CDR3 is 17 residues long. V lost 1 base, J lost 1 base, and 17 bases lay in between. The CDR3 loop is CASSLLPETLHNYGYTF. For the CDR3, the DNA is TGTGCCAGCAGCTTGCTACCCGAGACACTCCATAACTATGGCTACACCTTC.

This chain links TRBV27 with TRBJ1-2; 10 bases agree with TRBD1. The germline gives CDR1 MNHEY, CDR2 SMNVEV (reference sequence). Unmatched junction bases numbered 1, after V lost 3 bases and J lost 0 bases. CDR3 length equals 15 residues. This CDR3 is CASSFGTGANYGYTF. CDR3 DNA: TGTGCCAGCAGTTTCGGGACAGGGGCTAACTATGGCTACACCTTC.

This sequence joins TRBV19 and TRBJ1-4; TRBD1 might be the D (5 bases). The CDR3 totals 16 residues. Germline assignment: CDR1 LNHDA and CDR2 SQIVND (reference sequence). Trimming took off 1 base at V and 5 bases at J, with 14 bases between the two ends. The CDR3 is CASSIASGTLNEKLFF. The CDR3 DNA is TGTGCCAGTAGTATAGCTTCCGGGACTCTAAATGAAAAACTGTTTTTT.

This clone has just one count. V is TRBV18 and J is TRBJ2-2, with a weak D call TRBD1 (6 bases). CDR1 KGHSH and CDR2 LQKENI come from the germline V gene. Trimming cost V 3 bases and J 0 bases, with 14 bases left between them. The CDR3 contains 17 residues. This CDR3 reads CASSPSKGVSNTGELFF. The CDR3, as DNA: TGTGCCAGCTCACCTTCTAAGGGGGTATCGAACACCGGGGAGCTGTTTTTT.

This sequence joins TRBV4-3 and TRBJ1-2, with D maybe TRBD1 (5 bases). Trimming removed 1 base from V and 4 bases from J, with 16 bases in between. Germline CDR1 reads LGHNA; CDR2 reads YSLEER. This CDR3 region has 16 residues. CDR3 coding DNA: TGCGCCAGCAGCCAAGTTGCGGCCGGGGGACTCTATGGCTACACCTTC. Translation: CASSQVAAGGLYGYTF.

This chain links TRBV28 with TRBJ1-6; tentatively, D is TRBD1 (6 bases). Germline V gene lookup returns CDR1 MDHEN and CDR2 SYDVKM. Trimming took 6 bases from V and 1 from J, leaving 16 bases between them. The CDR3 totals 17 residues. CDR3 amino acids: CASRYTGYRSYNSPLHF. As DNA, the CDR3 is TGTGCCAGCAGATACACAGGGTACAGGTCCTATAATTCACCCCTCCACTTT.

The gene calls are TRBV30 and TRBJ2-7, with 10 bases aligning to TRBD1. The V gene's germline CDR1 is GTSNPN and CDR2 SVGIG (reference sequence). V lost 5 bases and J lost 5; bases outside the gene matches: 0. The length of the CDR3 is 11 residues. DNA of the CDR3: TGTGCCTGGGGACAGGGGGACGAGCAGTACTTC. It translates to CAWGQGDEQYF.

The rearrangement joins TRBV11-2 to TRBJ1-6, with 7 bases aligning to TRBD1. The CDR3 length is 19 residues. In germline, CDR1 is SGHAT, CDR2 FQNNGV. Trimming took 5 bases from V and 1 from J; bases not matched to a gene: 14. CDR3 bases: TGTGCCAGCAGCCCCAAGGGTTTCGAGGGGGCTTCCTATAATTCACCCCTCCACTTT. This codes for CASSPKGFEGASYNSPLHF.

This chain connects TRBV10-2 to TRBJ1-2; no reliable D call. V was shortened by 4 bases and J by 0 bases, with 15 bases between the two germline ends. Germline assignment: CDR1 WSHSY and CDR2 SAAADI. The CDR3 runs 16 residues. This chain's CDR3 is CASSGRADLANYGYTF. Here the CDR3 DNA reads TGCGCCAGCAGTGGACGAGCAGACCTAGCTAACTATGGCTACACCTTC.

The chain links TRBV11-2 to TRBJ2-7, with 8 bases lining up with TRBD1. V shed 3 bases, J shed 7 bases, and the junction held 8 bases outside the gene matches. The length of the CDR3 is 14 residues. Germline-derived CDR1 and CDR2 are SGHAT and FQNNGV. CDR3 amino acids: CASSFRQGLGEQYF. The DNA for the CDR3 is TGTGCCAGCAGCTTCCGACAGGGGCTGGGGGAGCAGTACTTC.

This rearrangement joins TRBV19 to TRBJ2-1; 8 bases map to TRBD2. V shed 5 bases, J shed 9 bases, and the junction held 9 bases outside the gene matches. Germline-derived CDR1 and CDR2 are LNHDA and SQIVND (reference sequence). The CDR3 has 14 amino acids. The CDR3 reads CASSSPGGVFEQFF. DNA of the CDR3: TGTGCCAGTAGTTCCCCCGGGGGGGTCTTTGAGCAGTTCTTC.